A selection of T cell receptor beta chains follows, all from one sample in a study of T cell changes during pregnancy in multiple sclerosis. Only in-frame clones appear in the TCRdb table, and some are missing; sequencing was by immunoSEQ multiplex PCR. In the table there are about 43,000 clones, roughly 93% of which are singletons. Sequencing input: PBMCs (not recorded whether the cells were cultured). These receptors originate from a female donor with multiple sclerosis, enrolled in a pregnancy study. CDR3s include the opening cysteine and the closing phenylalanine or tryptophan. The D gene is left open where the match is weak. Size tells how often a clone was seen (once, few, many) or the class of an expanded clone, and some rows leave it out.

j_gene: TRBJ2-5; v_gene: TRBV5-1; d_gene: -; abundance: -; CDR3nt: TGCGCCAGCAGCCCCGGAGATAGGGGGCAAGAGACCCAGTACTTC; CDR3aa: CASSPGDRGQETQYF
j_gene: TRBJ2-1; v_gene: TRBV4-3; d_gene: -; abundance: -; CDR3nt: TGCGCCAGCAGCCATCTATACCACAATGAGCAGTTCTTC; CDR3aa: CASSHLYHNEQFF
j_gene: TRBJ2-7; v_gene: TRBV19; d_gene: -; abundance: -; CDR3nt: TGTGCCAGTAGTATAGCCCTCCCGGACTCTCTCTCCTACGAGCAGTACTTC; CDR3aa: CASSIALPDSLSYEQYF
j_gene: TRBJ1-5; v_gene: TRBV30; d_gene: -; abundance: -; CDR3nt: TGTGCCTGGAGTACTACGGTTCGCCAGCCCCAGCATTTT; CDR3aa: CAWSTTVRQPQHF
j_gene: TRBJ2-2; v_gene: TRBV7-6; d_gene: TRBD2; abundance: -; CDR3nt: TGTGCCAGCAGCTTAGGTAGCGGGAGGGTTCCCACCGGGGAGCTGTTTTTT; CDR3aa: CASSLGSGRVPTGELFF
j_gene: TRBJ1-1; v_gene: TRBV11-2; d_gene: TRBD1; abundance: -; CDR3nt: TGTGCCAGCAGTTTTACAGGGGACACTGAAGCTTTCTTT; CDR3aa: CASSFTGDTEAFF
j_gene: TRBJ1-5; v_gene: TRBV21-1; d_gene: -; abundance: -; CDR3nt: TGTGCCAGCAGCAAGTTTTATAGAGGGGAGGGATCCGAAAAGGGAAATCAGCCCCAGCATTTT; CDR3aa: CASSKFYRGEGSEKGNQPQHF
j_gene: TRBJ1-5; v_gene: TRBV4-1; d_gene: -; abundance: -; CDR3nt: TGCGCCAGCAGCCAAGGTCGCCTTCTTCGGGGGGCTGCGGTTCAGCCCCAGCATTTT; CDR3aa: CASSQGRLLRGAAVQPQHF
j_gene: TRBJ2-7; v_gene: TRBV16; d_gene: TRBD1; abundance: -; CDR3nt: TGTGCCAGCAGCCGATCGGACAGGGGGGGGTACGAGCAGTACTTC; CDR3aa: CASSRSDRGGYEQYF
j_gene: TRBJ2-7; v_gene: TRBV10-2; d_gene: -; abundance: -; CDR3nt: TGCGCCAGCAGTAAGGGAAGATCGGGACACTCCTACGAGCAGTACTTC; CDR3aa: CASSKGRSGHSYEQYF
j_gene: TRBJ1-4; v_gene: TRBV5-5; d_gene: -; abundance: -; CDR3nt: TGTGCCAGCAGCTTGGTCGGGGGGACTAATGAAAAACTGTTTTTT; CDR3aa: CASSLVGGTNEKLFF
j_gene: TRBJ2-1; v_gene: TRBV4-1; d_gene: -; abundance: -; CDR3nt: TGCGCCAGCCGGGAAGGCGGGACTGCGGCTCGAGAGCAGTTCTTC; CDR3aa: CASREGGTAAREQFF
j_gene: TRBJ1-5; v_gene: TRBV19; d_gene: TRBD1; abundance: -; CDR3nt: TGTGCCAGTAGTATAAGAGGGGCACCGGGACAGGGAACCAGAAAGCCCCAGCATTTT; CDR3aa: CASSIRGAPGQGTRKPQHF
j_gene: TRBJ2-5; v_gene: TRBV6-5; d_gene: -; abundance: -; CDR3nt: TGTGCCAGCAGTTACTCCTACCTCCAAGAGACCCAGTACTTC; CDR3aa: CASSYSYLQETQYF
j_gene: TRBJ2-5; v_gene: TRBV5-1; d_gene: -; abundance: -; CDR3nt: TGCGCCAGCAGCTTGGAGGAGGGGGGGACCCAGTACTTC; CDR3aa: CASSLEEGGTQYF
j_gene: TRBJ2-7; v_gene: TRBV7-9; d_gene: TRBD1; abundance: few; CDR3nt: TGTGCCAGCAGCTTCCGGGACAGGGGGCTTCACGAGCAGTACTTC; CDR3aa: CASSFRDRGLHEQYF
j_gene: TRBJ2-5; v_gene: TRBV7-9; d_gene: -; abundance: once; CDR3nt: TGTGCCAGCAGCTTAGTGCTGGGCCAAGAGACCCAGTACTTC; CDR3aa: CASSLVLGQETQYF
j_gene: TRBJ2-2; v_gene: TRBV5-6; d_gene: TRBD2; abundance: -; CDR3nt: TGTGCCAGCAGCTTGGGCGGGAGGGCGTCCGGGGAGCTGTTTTTT; CDR3aa: CASSLGGRASGELFF
j_gene: TRBJ1-1; v_gene: TRBV7-3; d_gene: -; abundance: -; CDR3nt: TGTGCCAGCAGCCCGAGGGGCGCGGGGAGCGGCACTGAAGCTTTCTTT; CDR3aa: CASSPRGAGSGTEAFF
j_gene: TRBJ1-1; v_gene: TRBV15; d_gene: -; abundance: -; CDR3nt: TGTGCCACCAGCAGAGATAGGACTGAAGCTTTCTTT; CDR3aa: CATSRDRTEAFF
j_gene: TRBJ1-5; v_gene: TRBV5-6; d_gene: -; abundance: -; CDR3nt: TGTGCCAGCAGCCCCTCGGGGGCCTATCAGCCCCAGCATTTT; CDR3aa: CASSPSGAYQPQHF
j_gene: TRBJ2-7; v_gene: TRBV10-2; d_gene: -; abundance: -; CDR3nt: TGCGCCAGCAGCTGGGACGCCATCCAAGGGGAGCAGTACTTC; CDR3aa: CASSWDAIQGEQYF
j_gene: TRBJ1-5; v_gene: TRBV30; d_gene: TRBD1; abundance: -; CDR3nt: TGTGCCTGGTCAGACAGGGACGACCAGCCCCAGCATTTT; CDR3aa: CAWSDRDDQPQHF
j_gene: TRBJ2-3; v_gene: TRBV7-2; d_gene: -; abundance: few; CDR3nt: TGTGCCAGCAGCCCCGATTGGAGCACAGATACGCAGTATTTT; CDR3aa: CASSPDWSTDTQYF
j_gene: TRBJ2-1; v_gene: TRBV28; d_gene: TRBD2; abundance: -; CDR3nt: TGTGCCAGCAGTTTATCGCCGGGACTAGCCTATGAGCAGTTCTTC; CDR3aa: CASSLSPGLAYEQFF
j_gene: TRBJ2-1; v_gene: TRBV27; d_gene: TRBD2; abundance: -; CDR3nt: TGTGCCAGCAGCCCCACCATAGCGGGACCATACAATGAGCAGTTCTTC; CDR3aa: CASSPTIAGPYNEQFF
j_gene: TRBJ2-7; v_gene: TRBV28; d_gene: -; abundance: -; CDR3nt: TGTGCCAGCAGCTTGGTGGGGGCCCGCTCCTACGAGCAGTACTTC; CDR3aa: CASSLVGARSYEQYF
j_gene: TRBJ2-5; v_gene: TRBV11-2; d_gene: -; abundance: -; CDR3nt: TGTGCCAGCAGCTTAATGAGCGGTGGGGAAGAGACCCAGTACTTC; CDR3aa: CASSLMSGGEETQYF
j_gene: TRBJ1-2; v_gene: TRBV30; d_gene: -; abundance: -; CDR3nt: TGTGCCTGGACCCGGGGTGGGCAGGGTTGGGACTATGGCTACACCTTC; CDR3aa: CAWTRGGQGWDYGYTF
j_gene: TRBJ2-5; v_gene: TRBV5-1; d_gene: -; abundance: -; CDR3nt: TGCGCCAGCAGCCCCGCCACGGGGAGACAAGAGACCCAGTACTTC; CDR3aa: CASSPATGRQETQYF
j_gene: TRBJ2-3; v_gene: TRBV6-1; d_gene: -; abundance: -; CDR3nt: TGTGCCACCTCGACTTCAATCAAAGCCACAGATACGCAGTATTTT; CDR3aa: CATSTSIKATDTQYF
j_gene: TRBJ1-1; v_gene: TRBV5-4; d_gene: TRBD1; abundance: few; CDR3nt: TGTGCCAGCAGACAGGGGGCGGGGGTAGCTTTCTTT; CDR3aa: CASRQGAGVAFF
j_gene: TRBJ1-3; v_gene: TRBV5-6; d_gene: -; abundance: -; CDR3nt: TGTGCCAGCAGAGACGATAAAGGAAACACCATATATTTT; CDR3aa: CASRDDKGNTIYF
j_gene: TRBJ2-2; v_gene: TRBV10-3; d_gene: TRBD1; abundance: -; CDR3nt: TGTGCCATCAGTGAGTCCCGGGACAGGGTTATTGGCACCGGGGAGCTGTTTTTT; CDR3aa: CAISESRDRVIGTGELFF
j_gene: TRBJ2-1; v_gene: TRBV28; d_gene: TRBD2; abundance: -; CDR3nt: TGTGCCAGCGTGGGACTAGCAGAGGTTAGCTCCTACAATGAGCAGTTCTTC; CDR3aa: CASVGLAEVSSYNEQFF
j_gene: TRBJ2-3; v_gene: TRBV18; d_gene: TRBD1; abundance: -; CDR3nt: TGTGCCAGCTCATCACTCCCGACAGGGAGCACAGATACGCAGTATTTT; CDR3aa: CASSSLPTGSTDTQYF